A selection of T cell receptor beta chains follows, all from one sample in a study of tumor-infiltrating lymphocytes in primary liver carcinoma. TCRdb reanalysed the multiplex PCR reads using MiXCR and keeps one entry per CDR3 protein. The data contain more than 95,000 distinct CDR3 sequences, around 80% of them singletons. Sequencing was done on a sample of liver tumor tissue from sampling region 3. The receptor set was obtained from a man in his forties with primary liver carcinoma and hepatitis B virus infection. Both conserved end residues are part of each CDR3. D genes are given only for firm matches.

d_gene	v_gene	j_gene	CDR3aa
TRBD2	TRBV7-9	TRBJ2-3	CTSSVVGGDHTQYF
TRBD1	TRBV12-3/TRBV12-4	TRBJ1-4	CANGGTGNRNGLFF
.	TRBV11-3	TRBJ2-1	CASSLGRCPSYNEQFF
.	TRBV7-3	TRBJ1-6	CASSLGVDNSPLHF
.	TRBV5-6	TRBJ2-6	CAISRFSSGANVLTF
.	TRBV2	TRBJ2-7	CASISGTWGEHYF
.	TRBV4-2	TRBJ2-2	CVSSLERSTGELFF
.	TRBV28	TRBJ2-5	CVSKKGEGRRETPYF
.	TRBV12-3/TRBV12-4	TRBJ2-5	CVSSLTGVETQYF
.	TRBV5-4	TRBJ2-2	CASSSISANIGDLFF
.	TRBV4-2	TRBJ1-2	CASSQGPEGLGVMNFGYTF
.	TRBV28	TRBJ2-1	CTSSLGPYGEQFF
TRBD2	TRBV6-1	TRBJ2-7	CDNSEGAGGGNVYEQYF
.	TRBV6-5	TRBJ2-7	CASRNGFLDYGQYF
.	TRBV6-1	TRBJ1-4	CASSGASLATNGKLFF
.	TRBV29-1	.	CSVKPGGLILEETQFF
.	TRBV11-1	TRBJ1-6	CVSSRILVSPLHF
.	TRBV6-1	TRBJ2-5	CASRVRGISSRETKYF
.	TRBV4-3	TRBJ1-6	CASSGGWANSPLHF
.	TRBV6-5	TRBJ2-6	CASSYNRSGSTGANILTF
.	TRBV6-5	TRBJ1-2	CASSDGTGNTF
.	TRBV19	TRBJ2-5	CASSIRAQSQETQYF
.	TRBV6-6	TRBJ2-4	CTSSYSMSGIAKNIQYF
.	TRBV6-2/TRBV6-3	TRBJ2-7	CTSSYGPVTEQYF
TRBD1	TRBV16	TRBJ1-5	CASSQGWTGASQPQHF
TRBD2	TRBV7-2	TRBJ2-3	CASSWGTSFRGDTQYF
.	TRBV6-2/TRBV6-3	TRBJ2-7	CASSVDWDEQYF
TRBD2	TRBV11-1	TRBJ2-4	CASSIPGTSVTINIQYF
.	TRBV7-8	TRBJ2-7	CASSLTLDYEQYF
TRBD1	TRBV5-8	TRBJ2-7	CASSLHGQGAYEQQF
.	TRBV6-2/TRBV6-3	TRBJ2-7	CASSISWTIYEQYF
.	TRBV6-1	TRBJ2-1	CASGKVGDEQFF
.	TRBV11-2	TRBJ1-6	CASSLEVAAISPLHF